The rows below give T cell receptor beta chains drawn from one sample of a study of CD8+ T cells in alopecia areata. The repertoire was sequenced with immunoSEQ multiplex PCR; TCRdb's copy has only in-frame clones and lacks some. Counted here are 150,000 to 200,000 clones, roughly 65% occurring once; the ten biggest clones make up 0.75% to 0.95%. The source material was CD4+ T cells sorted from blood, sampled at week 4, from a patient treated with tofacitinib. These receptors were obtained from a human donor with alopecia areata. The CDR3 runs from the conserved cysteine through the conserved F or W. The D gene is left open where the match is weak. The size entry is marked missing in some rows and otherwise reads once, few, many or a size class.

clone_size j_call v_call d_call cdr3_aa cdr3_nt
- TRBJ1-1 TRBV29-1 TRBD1 CSVGQGAFF TGCAGCGTTGGACAGGGAGCTTTCTTT
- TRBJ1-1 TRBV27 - CASSTVHTEAFF TGTGCCAGCAGTACCGTGCACACTGAAGCTTTCTTT
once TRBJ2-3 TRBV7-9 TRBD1 CASSVYRGRGSTDTQYF TGTGCCAGCAGCGTCTACAGGGGACGAGGGAGCACAGATACGCAGTATTTT
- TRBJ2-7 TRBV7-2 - CASSPGGTSYEQYF TGTGCCAGCAGCCCCGGGGGCACCTCCTACGAGCAGTACTTC
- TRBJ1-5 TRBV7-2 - CASNPTGGNQPQHF TGTGCCAGCAACCCAACCGGGGGGAATCAGCCCCAGCATTTT
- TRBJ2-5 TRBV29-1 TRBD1 CSVKDRGRETQYF TGCAGCGTCAAGGACAGGGGGCGTGAGACCCAGTACTTC
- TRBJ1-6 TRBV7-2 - CASSRATGISVSYNSPLHF TGTGCCAGCAGCCGGGCTACAGGGATTAGTGTGTCCTATAATTCACCCCTCCACTTT
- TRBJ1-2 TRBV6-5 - CASSWQGNYGYTF TGTGCCAGCAGTTGGCAGGGCAACTATGGCTACACCTTC
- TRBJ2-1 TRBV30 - CAWSPAYNEQFF TGTGCCTGGAGCCCGGCCTACAATGAGCAGTTCTTC
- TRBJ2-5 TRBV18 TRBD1 CASSRDRETQYF TGTGCCAGCTCACGGGACAGGGAGACCCAGTACTTC
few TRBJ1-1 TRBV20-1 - CSAVGPGEAFF TGCAGTGCCGTTGGGCCGGGGGAAGCTTTCTTT
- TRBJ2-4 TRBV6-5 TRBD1 CATREPTGANIQYF TGTGCCACACGGGAACCGACAGGGGCGAACATTCAGTACTTC
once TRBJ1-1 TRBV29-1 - CSVIPGNTEAFF TGCAGCGTTATACCGGGAAACACTGAAGCTTTCTTT
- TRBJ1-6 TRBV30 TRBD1 CAWSGRGRGDSPLHF TGTGCCTGGAGTGGCAGGGGCAGGGGGGATTCACCCCTCCACTTT
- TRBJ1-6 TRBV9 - CASTPGFNSPLHF TGTGCCAGCACCCCGGGGTTTAATTCACCCCTCCACTTT
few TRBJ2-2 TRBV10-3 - CAIRDGPGELFF TGTGCCATCAGGGACGGACCCGGGGAGCTGTTTTTT
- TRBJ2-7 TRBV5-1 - CASSFTGDYEQYF TGCGCCAGCAGCTTTACAGGAGACTACGAGCAGTACTTC
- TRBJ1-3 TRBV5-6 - CASSLGPNTIYF TGTGCCAGCAGCTTGGGGCCGAACACCATATATTTT
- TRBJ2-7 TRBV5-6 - CASSKWGEQYF TGTGCCAGCAGCAAGTGGGGGGAGCAGTACTTC
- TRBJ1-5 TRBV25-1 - CASSEWGAYQPQHF TGTGCCAGCAGTGAATGGGGGGCTTATCAGCCCCAGCATTTT
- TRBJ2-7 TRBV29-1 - CSVERGYEQYF TGCAGCGTTGAGAGGGGTTACGAGCAGTACTTC
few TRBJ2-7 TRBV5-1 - CASSQGSGRTYEQYF TGCGCCAGCAGCCAGGGGTCGGGACGAACCTACGAGCAGTACTTC
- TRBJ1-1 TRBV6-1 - CASSESHNGKAFF TGTGCCAGCAGTGAGAGTCACAACGGGAAAGCTTTCTTT